Following are 17 T cell receptor beta chains from one sample sequenced in a study of radiotherapy plus CTLA-4 blockade in lung cancer. Profiling relied on immunoSEQ multiplex PCR, and the TCRdb table lists in-frame clones only, not all of them. The table includes around 85,000 clones, roughly 86% detected once. This specimen consisted of peripheral blood, obtained from a patient treated with radiotherapy plus ipilimumab. The source of these receptors is a human donor with non-small cell lung cancer who had a partial response to radiotherapy plus ipilimumab.

The CDR3 sequence is CTKGGRGYNEQFF. The CDR3 DNA sequence: TGTACTAAGGGCGGGAGGGGCTACAATGAGCAGTTCTTC. J is TRBJ2-1 and V is TRBV6-5, with 9 bases identical to TRBD2. Germline-derived CDR1 and CDR2 are MNHEY and SVGAGI. The CDR3 extends over 13 amino acids.

The CDR3: CASSEQQGRSYEQYF. The CDR3 DNA is TGTGCCAGCAGTGAACAGCAGGGAAGGTCCTACGAGCAGTACTTC. The rearrangement uses TRBV6-1 and TRBJ2-7; D possibly corresponds to TRBD1 (5 bases). Germline values: CDR1 MNHNS, CDR2 SASEGT. Trimming removed 2 bases from V and 1 base from J, with 12 bases in between. This CDR3 region has 15 residues.

The CDR3, as DNA: TGCGCCAGCAGCCAAGAGGGTGGGGGGACAGGGGAGGCTGGGGCCAACGTCCTGACTTTC. Translation gives CASSQEGGGTGEAGANVLTF. The chain employs TRBV4-3 and TRBJ2-6; 10 bases agree with TRBD1. The germline CDR1 and CDR2 sequences are LGHNA and YSLEER. The ends lost 0 bases at V and 2 bases at J; junction bases unmatched: 10. CDR3 size: 20 residues.

This CDR3 is CASSLQGTGTDTQYF. The DNA of the CDR3 is TGTGCCAGCTCACTGCAGGGTACGGGCACAGATACGCAGTATTTT. This chain links TRBV18 with TRBJ2-3, with D possibly being TRBD1 (5 bases). Deletions cut 4 bases from V and 1 base from J, with 12 bases between. The CDR3 has 15 residues. CDR1 is KGHSH, CDR2 LQKENI, per germline.

The table lists this clone with a few counts. The genes are TRBV6-5 and TRBJ1-3, with TRBD1 matching 7 bases. CDR1 is MNHEY, CDR2 SVGAGI, per germline. This CDR3 has 14 residues. J gave up 2 bases and V 2 bases, and 0 bases lay outside the gene matches. The CDR3 nucleotides are TGTGCCAGCAGTTACGACAGGGCTGGAAACACCATATATTTT. Its protein is CASSYDRAGNTIYF.

The chain combines TRBV30 with TRBJ2-7; D unclear. The V end lost 3 bases, the J end lost 1 base, and 13 bases lay between the germline ends. The CDR3 contains 14 residues. Germline CDR1 reads GTSNPN; CDR2 reads SVGIG (reference sequence). CDR3 sequence (DNA): TGTGCCTGGAGAAAAGACTCCTCTTCCTACGAGCAGTACTTC. It yields the protein CAWRKDSSSYEQYF.

This clone was recorded only once. This sequence joins TRBV5-1 and TRBJ1-2; the match to TRBD1 covers 7 bases. Germline V CDR1 and CDR2: SGHRS, YFSETQ. After removal of 4 bases from V and 7 bases from J, the junction contained 4 bases not matched to a gene. This CDR3 has 12 amino acids. The CDR3 loop reads CASSPGGLGYTF. Written as DNA, the CDR3 is TGCGCCAGCAGCCCAGGGGGTCTTGGCTACACCTTC.

The rearrangement joins TRBV28 to TRBJ2-7; D unresolved. V dropped 3 bases and J dropped 2 bases, with 23 bases sitting between them. Germline V lookup: CDR1 MDHEN, CDR2 SYDVKM. There are 18 residues in the CDR3. In nucleotides, the CDR3 is TGTGCCAGCAGTTTCGGTCGGGTTGGCGTCGGTCGGACCTACGAGCAGTACTTC. Its translation: CASSFGRVGVGRTYEQYF.

This chain connects TRBV7-2 to TRBJ2-1, with D possibly being TRBD2 (6 bases). Trimming took off 2 bases at V and 7 bases at J, with 12 bases between the two ends. This CDR3 has 14 amino acids. Germline V lookup: CDR1 SGHTA, CDR2 FQGNSA. The CDR3: CASSLQASANEQFF. The CDR3 coding sequence is TGTGCCAGCAGCTTACAGGCTAGCGCAAATGAGCAGTTCTTC.

The CDR3 DNA sequence: TGTGCTAGTGGTTTGCTAACAGGGGGAAGGGATGAGCAGTTCTTC. Its translation: CASGLLTGGRDEQFF. The chain combines TRBV12-5 with TRBJ2-1, with 8 bases matching TRBD1. V shed 2 bases, J shed 8 bases, and the junction held 8 bases outside the gene matches. The CDR3 has 15 amino acids. Germline V gene data show CDR1 as LGHNT and CDR2 as FRNRAP. Full variable domain (rest looked up from reference TRBV12-5 and TRBJ2-1): DARVTQTPRHKVTEMGQEVTMRCQPILGHNTVFWYRQTMMQGLELLAYFRNRAPLDDSGMPKDRFSAEMPDATLATLKIQPSEPRDSAVYFCASGLLTGGRDEQFFGPGTRLTVL.

The chain employs TRBV5-6 and TRBJ2-3, with a weak D call TRBD2 (5 bases). The CDR3 extends over 14 amino acids. The V and J ends lost 2 bases and 1 base respectively, with 8 bases between them. Germline CDR1 is SGHDT and CDR2 is YYEEEE. CDR3 sequence (DNA): TGTGCCAGCAGCTTCGGTAGCGGCACAGATACGCAGTATTTT. The encoded protein is CASSFGSGTDTQYF.

The J gene is TRBJ2-1, the V gene TRBV5-6; possible D gene TRBD2, 5 bases. V was clipped by 1 base and J by 7 bases, with 9 bases between them. The CDR3 contains 13 residues. The germline V gene has CDR1 SGHDT and CDR2 YYEEEE. In DNA, the CDR3 is TGTGCCAGCAGCTTGACGCGCGGGAATGAGCAGTTCTTC. This sequence encodes CASSLTRGNEQFF.

This chain uses TRBV6-1 with TRBJ2-7, with 7 bases that match TRBD1. The germline CDR1 and CDR2 sequences are MNHNS and SASEGT. CDR3 size: 15 residues. Trimming cost V 6 bases and J 1 base; bases outside gene matches: 9. The CDR3 nucleotides are TGTGCCAGCAGCCAGACGACAGGGAAATCCTACGAGCAGTACTTC. It translates to CASSQTTGKSYEQYF.

The chain joins TRBV28 to TRBJ1-1; D perhaps matches TRBD1 (6 bases). Trimming took off 6 bases at V and 0 bases at J, with 17 bases between the two ends. The CDR3 is made up of 16 amino acids. Germline V gene lookup returns CDR1 MDHEN and CDR2 SYDVKM. The CDR3 bases are TGTGCCAGCAGGAACCCGGGACATAGCTTGAACACTGAAGCTTTCTTT. It codes for CASRNPGHSLNTEAFF.

CDR3 region: CASSPVEREGWETQYF. Here the CDR3 DNA reads TGTGCCAGCTCACCAGTGGAACGGGAGGGATGGGAGACCCAGTACTTC. This rearrangement joins TRBV18 to TRBJ2-5, with TRBD2 matching over 8 bases. Germline V lookup: CDR1 KGHSH, CDR2 LQKENI. The CDR3 spans 16 residues. The V gene end was trimmed by 2 bases and the J gene end by 5 bases; junction bases not matched to a gene: 10. The whole variable domain, filled in from reference TRBV18 and TRBJ2-5, reads NAGVMQNPRHLVRRRGQEARLRCSPMKGHSHVYWYRQLPEEGLKFMVYLQKENIIDESGMPKERFSAEFPKEGPSILRIQQVVRGDSAAYFCASSPVEREGWETQYFGPGTRLLVL.

This clone was observed once. V is TRBV19 and J is TRBJ2-6; weak D call: TRBD2 (5 bases). There are 13 residues in the CDR3. Germline values: CDR1 LNHDA, CDR2 SQIVND (reference sequence). V was clipped by 4 bases and J by 7 bases, with 8 bases between them. For the CDR3, the DNA is TGTGCCAGTAGTACGAGGGAAGCCAACGTCCTGACTTTC. Amino acids: CASSTREANVLTF.

This chain uses TRBV7-9 with TRBJ2-4; D call uncertain. Germline-derived CDR1 and CDR2 are SEHNR and FQNEAQ (reference sequence). Trimming shortened V by 0 bases and J by 12 bases, and 6 bases separated the two germline ends. The CDR3 runs 11 residues. CDR3 loop: CASSLAGPQYF. Written as DNA, the CDR3 is TGTGCCAGCAGCTTAGCTGGGCCTCAGTACTTC.